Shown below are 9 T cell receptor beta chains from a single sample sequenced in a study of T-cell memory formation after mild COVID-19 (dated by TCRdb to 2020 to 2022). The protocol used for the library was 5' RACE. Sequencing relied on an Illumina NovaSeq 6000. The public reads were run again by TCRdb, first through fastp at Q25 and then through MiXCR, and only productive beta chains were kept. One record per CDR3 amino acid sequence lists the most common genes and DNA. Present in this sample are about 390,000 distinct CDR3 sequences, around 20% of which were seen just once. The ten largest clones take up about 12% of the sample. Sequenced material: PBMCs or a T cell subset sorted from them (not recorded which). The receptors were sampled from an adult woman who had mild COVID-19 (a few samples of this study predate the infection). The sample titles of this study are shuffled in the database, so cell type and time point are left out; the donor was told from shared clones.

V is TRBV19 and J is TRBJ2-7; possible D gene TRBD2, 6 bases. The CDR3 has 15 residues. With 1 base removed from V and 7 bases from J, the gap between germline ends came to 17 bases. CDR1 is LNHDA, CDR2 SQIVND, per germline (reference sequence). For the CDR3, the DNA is TGTGCCAGTAGTATAGGTGGGGACTGGCGAGGGGAGCAGTACTTC. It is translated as CASSIGGDWRGEQYF.

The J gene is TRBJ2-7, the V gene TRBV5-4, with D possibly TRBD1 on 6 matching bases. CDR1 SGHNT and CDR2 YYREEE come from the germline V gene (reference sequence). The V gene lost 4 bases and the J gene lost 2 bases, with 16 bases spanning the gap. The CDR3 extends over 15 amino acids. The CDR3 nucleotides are TGTGCCAGCAGCCAACCGGACAGCGTTACCTACGAGCAGTACTTC. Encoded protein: CASSQPDSVTYEQYF.

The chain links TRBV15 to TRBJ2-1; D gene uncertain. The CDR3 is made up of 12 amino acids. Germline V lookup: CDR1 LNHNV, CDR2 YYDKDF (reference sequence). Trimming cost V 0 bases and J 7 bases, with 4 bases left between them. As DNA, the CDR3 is TGTGCCACCAGCAGAGATGAGAATGAGCAGTTCTTC. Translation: CATSRDENEQFF.

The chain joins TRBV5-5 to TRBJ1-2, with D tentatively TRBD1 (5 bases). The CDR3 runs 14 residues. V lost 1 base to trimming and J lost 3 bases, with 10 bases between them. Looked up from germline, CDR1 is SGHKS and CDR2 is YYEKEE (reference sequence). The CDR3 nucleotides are TGTGCCAGCAGCTTGACAGGATCGGACTATGGCTACACCTTC. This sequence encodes CASSLTGSDYGYTF.

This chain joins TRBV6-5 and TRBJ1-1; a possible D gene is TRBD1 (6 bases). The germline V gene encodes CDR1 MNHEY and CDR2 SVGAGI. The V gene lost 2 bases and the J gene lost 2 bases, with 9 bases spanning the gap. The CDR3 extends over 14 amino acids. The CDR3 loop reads CASSYAGGNTEAFF. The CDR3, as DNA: TGTGCCAGCAGTTACGCGGGGGGCAACACTGAAGCTTTCTTT.

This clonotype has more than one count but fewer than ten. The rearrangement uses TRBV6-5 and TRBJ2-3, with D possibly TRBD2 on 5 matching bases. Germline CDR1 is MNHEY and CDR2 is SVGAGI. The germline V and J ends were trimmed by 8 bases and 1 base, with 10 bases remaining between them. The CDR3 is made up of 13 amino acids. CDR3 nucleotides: TGTGCCAGCGCCGAGGGTGGCACAGATACGCAGTATTTT. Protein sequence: CASAEGGTDTQYF.

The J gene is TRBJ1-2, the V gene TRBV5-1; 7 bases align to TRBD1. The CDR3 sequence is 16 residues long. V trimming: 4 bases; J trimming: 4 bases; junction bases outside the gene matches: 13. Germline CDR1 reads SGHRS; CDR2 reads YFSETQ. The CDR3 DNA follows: TGCGCCAGCAGCCCATCCGTGGGACAGATTTCCTATGGCTACACCTTC. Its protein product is CASSPSVGQISYGYTF.

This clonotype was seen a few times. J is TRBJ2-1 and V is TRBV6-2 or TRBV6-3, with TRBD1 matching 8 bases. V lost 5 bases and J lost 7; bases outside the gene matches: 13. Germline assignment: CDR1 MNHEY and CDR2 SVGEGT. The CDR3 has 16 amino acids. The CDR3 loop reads CASSPYGQGGGNEQFF. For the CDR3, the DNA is TGTGCCAGCAGTCCCTATGGACAGGGTGGTGGGAATGAGCAGTTCTTC.

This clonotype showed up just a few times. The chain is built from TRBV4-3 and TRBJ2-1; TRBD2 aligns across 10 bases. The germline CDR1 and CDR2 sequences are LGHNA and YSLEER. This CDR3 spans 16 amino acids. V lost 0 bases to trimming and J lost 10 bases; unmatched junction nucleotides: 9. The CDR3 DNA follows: TGCGCCAGCAGCCAAGACGGGCTAGCGGGGGAAGAGGAGCAGTTCTTC. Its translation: CASSQDGLAGEEEQFF.